This T cell receptor (beta chain) was recorded in a study of spatial heterogeneity in lung cancer. Overall study results and limits: For tumor T cells, estimated coverage reached only about 7.4% (alpha) and roughly 14% (beta). Counts of expanded intratumoral alpha and beta TCRs tracked tumor mutation counts.

V lost 4 bases and J 3 bases, leaving 9 bases between the germline ends. The germline V gene encodes CDR1 SGHAT and CDR2 FQNNGV. This CDR3 has 13 residues. Stated time point: sample taken at primary tumor resection. Unsorted samples of tumor, nontumor lung or frozen PBMC had their whole RNA sequenced. A unique molecular identifier was attached to every TCR cDNA molecule. TCRdb ran MiXCR on the 5' RACE reads and lists one entry per CDR3 protein. The data show 18,000 or so distinct CDR3 sequences, with 7% seen just once and more than 20% held by the top ten. This clonotype was recorded many times. The antigen remains undetermined.

This TCR derives from a female donor with early-stage non-small cell lung cancer. Sequenced material: lung tumor tissue, taken at surgery. The V and J genes are TRBV11-2 and TRBJ2-5; D gene uncertain. The CDR3 DNA reads as TGTGCCAGCAGCTCATCAAGGGAAGAGACCCAGTACTTC. This translates into CASSSSREETQYF.